This passage covers 24 T cell receptor beta chains from one sample sequenced in a study of technical replicates of blood from a handful of donors (dated by TCRdb to 2017 to 2019). The method behind the library was the immunoSEQ multiplex PCR assay. The source is immuneACCESS, and TCRdb retained only in-frame sequences with V and J called. Part of the clones is not carried over; for the studies checked, unresolved V genes explain less than half of this, and the remainder is unexplained. The sample table lists 15,000 to 20,000 clones, about 86% of them with a count of one. The ten largest clones represent 12% of the sample. Input material: PBMCs. These receptors all come from a human donor in good health.

This chain links TRBV2 with TRBJ2-2; the D gene is possibly TRBD2 (7 bases). Trimming left V 7 bases short and J 5 bases short, with 20 bases between. This CDR3 is 16 amino acids long. The V gene's germline CDR1 is SNHLY and CDR2 FYNNEI. The CDR3 DNA follows: TGTGCCAGCATCTCAGGGGCGGGAGCGGCTACCGGGGAGCTGTTTTTT. Encoded protein: CASISGAGAATGELFF. Drawing the rest from reference TRBV2 and TRBJ2-2, the complete variable domain is EPEVTQTPSHQVTQMGQEVILRCVPISNHLYFYWYRQILGQKVEFLVSFYNNEISEKSEIFDDQFSVERPDGSNFTLKIRSTKLEDSAMYFCASISGAGAATGELFFGEGSRLTVL.

J is TRBJ2-3 and V is TRBV29-1, with 8 positions matching TRBD2. Germline loops: CDR1 SQVTM, CDR2 ANQGSEA. V trimming: 3 bases; J trimming: 1 base; junction bases outside the gene matches: 6. This CDR3 is 15 amino acids long. CDR3 residues: CSVDRTSLRTDTQYF. In DNA form, the CDR3 reads TGCAGCGTTGATCGGACTAGCCTACGCACAGATACGCAGTATTTT.

The J gene is TRBJ1-5, the V gene TRBV5-1, with D maybe TRBD1 (5 bases). CDR1 and CDR2 (germline): SGHRS, YFSETQ. The CDR3 has 15 amino acids. With 4 bases removed from V and 3 bases from J, the gap between germline ends came to 14 bases. The CDR3 spells CASSPEGTVNQPQHF. CDR3 nucleotide sequence: TGCGCCAGCAGCCCGGAGGGGACGGTCAATCAGCCCCAGCATTTT.

V is TRBV4-2 and J is TRBJ2-6, with 9 bases aligning to TRBD1. CDR1 is LGHNA and CDR2 is YNFKEQ in the germline V gene. The V gene end was trimmed by 0 bases and the J gene end by 0 bases; junction bases not matched to a gene: 3. The CDR3 length is 18 residues. The CDR3 coding sequence is TGTGCCAGCAGCCAAGACGGACAGGGGTCCTCTGGGGCCAACGTCCTGACTTTC. Amino acid sequence: CASSQDGQGSSGANVLTF.

The chain is built from TRBV19 and TRBJ2-7; 7 bases are shared with TRBD2. Looked up from germline, CDR1 is LNHDA and CDR2 is SQIVND (reference sequence). The CDR3 has 16 residues. Germline trimming cut 11 bases from V and 2 bases from J; bases unmatched to any gene: 18. This CDR3 reads CAQHGGSGGRPYEQYF. CDR3 DNA sequence: TGTGCCCAGCACGGGGGGTCCGGGGGTCGCCCCTACGAGCAGTACTTC.

The chain carries TRBV19 and TRBJ2-7; 9 bases align to TRBD2. With V trimmed by 6 bases and J by 0 bases, 9 bases remained unmatched. Germline CDR1 LNHDA, CDR2 SQIVND (reference sequence). The CDR3 consists of 16 residues. In DNA, the CDR3 is TGTGCCAGTAGACTGACTAGCGGAGGGAGCTCCTACGAGCAGTACTTC. Translating it yields CASRLTSGGSSYEQYF.

The rearrangement joins TRBV19 to TRBJ2-7, with D perhaps TRBD1 (5 bases). CDR3 length: 14 amino acids. CDR1 LNHDA and CDR2 SQIVND come from the germline V gene (reference sequence). V gave up 7 bases and J gave up 0 bases, with 13 bases separating them. The CDR3 reads CASTPRASSYEQYF. DNA of the CDR3: TGTGCCAGTACCCCCAGGGCTAGCTCCTACGAGCAGTACTTC.

The V and J genes are TRBV19 and TRBJ2-7; no reliable D call. Trimming pared 3 bases from V and 5 bases from J, leaving 14 bases between. The CDR3 consists of 14 residues. Germline lookup yields CDR1 LNHDA and CDR2 SQIVND (reference sequence). CDR3: CASSMGFPTNEQYF. CDR3 sequence (DNA): TGTGCCAGTAGTATGGGCTTCCCCACGAACGAGCAGTACTTC.

V gene TRBV27 combines with J gene TRBJ2-5, with 7 positions matching TRBD1. Looked up from germline, CDR1 is MNHEY and CDR2 is SMNVEV (reference sequence). The V and J ends lost 6 bases and 2 bases, in that order; junction bases with no gene match: 6. The CDR3 consists of 14 residues. The CDR3 loop reads CASRQPGQQETQYF. CDR3 DNA sequence: TGTGCCAGCAGACAACCGGGACAGCAAGAGACCCAGTACTTC.

The rearrangement links TRBV6-5 to TRBJ1-1; 10 nucleotides align to TRBD1. This CDR3 region has 15 residues. J lost 5 bases, V lost 5 bases, and 8 bases had no gene match. The germline V gene has CDR1 MNHEY and CDR2 SVGAGI. CDR3 residues: CASSRQGAGSTEAFF. Written as DNA, the CDR3 is TGTGCCAGCAGTCGACAGGGGGCGGGAAGTACTGAAGCTTTCTTT.

The rearrangement joins TRBV11-1 to TRBJ1-2; D is undetermined. Trimming removed 5 bases from V and 5 bases from J, with 12 bases in between. Germline CDR1 is SGHAT and CDR2 is FQDESV (reference sequence). This CDR3 is 13 amino acids long. The CDR3 DNA reads as TGTGCCAGCAGCGGAGGCCCCTATTATGGCTACACCTTC. This encodes CASSGGPYYGYTF.

The chain carries TRBV7-2 and TRBJ2-7; 8 bases are shared with TRBD1. CDR1 is SGHTA, CDR2 FQGNSA, per germline. The CDR3 runs to 13 residues. V shed 5 bases and J 5 bases; nucleotides not matched to a gene: 5. In nucleotides, the CDR3 is TGTGCCAGCAGCACCTGGACAGGGAACGAGCAGTACTTC. As protein: CASSTWTGNEQYF.

There are a few counts of this clone. The chain employs TRBV11-3 and TRBJ2-1; TRBD2 might be the D (5 bases). Germline loops: CDR1 SGHNT, CDR2 YENEEA. Trimming left V 5 bases short and J 8 bases short, with 13 bases between. This CDR3 is built from 13 residues. This chain's CDR3 is CASSLPNSDEQFF. The CDR3 DNA reads as TGTGCCAGCAGCCTCCCGAATAGCGATGAGCAGTTCTTC.

This sequence joins TRBV9 and TRBJ2-1, with a possible D match to TRBD2 (5 bases). The V and J ends lost 3 bases and 0 bases respectively, with 13 bases between them. Germline V gene lookup returns CDR1 SGDLS and CDR2 YYNGEE. The CDR3 consists of 16 residues. The CDR3 nucleotides read TGTGCCAGCAGCGCCCCTCTGCGGGCCTCCTACAATGAGCAGTTCTTC. It specifies CASSAPLRASYNEQFF.

The V gene is TRBV11-2, the J gene TRBJ2-3; 15 nucleotides align to TRBD2. Losses at the gene ends were 3 bases for V and 5 bases for J; bases not matched to a gene: 3. CDR3 size: 16 residues. Germline V lookup: CDR1 SGHAT, CDR2 FQNNGV. The DNA for the CDR3 is TGTGCCAGCAGCTTGGGACTAGCGGGAGGAGTAGATACGCAGTATTTT. It yields the protein CASSLGLAGGVDTQYF.

The genes are TRBV5-6 and TRBJ1-2, with D perhaps matching TRBD1 (5 bases). This CDR3 spans 15 amino acids. V gave up 4 bases and J gave up 8 bases, with 21 bases separating them. From germline, CDR1 is SGHDT and CDR2 YYEEEE. CDR3 residues: CASSLTGGAGSGYTF. In DNA, the CDR3 is TGTGCCAGCAGCCTAACCGGTGGGGCAGGATCAGGCTACACCTTC.

The rearrangement joins TRBV30 to TRBJ1-5, with D unclear. This CDR3 region has 13 residues. CDR1 is GTSNPN and CDR2 is SVGIG in the germline V gene (reference sequence). V was pared by 0 bases and J by 7 bases, with 10 bases between. The CDR3 loop is CAWSVRGDQPQHF. CDR3 nucleotides: TGTGCCTGGAGTGTACGGGGAGACCAGCCCCAGCATTTT.

The rearrangement joins TRBV18 to TRBJ2-5; D unresolved. Germline lookup yields CDR1 KGHSH and CDR2 LQKENI. This CDR3 is 16 amino acids long. V was cut by 2 bases and J by 0 bases, with 13 bases left in between. The DNA for the CDR3 is TGTGCCAGCTCACCAATGGAGTGGTATGACCAAGAGACCCAGTACTTC. It yields the protein CASSPMEWYDQETQYF.

This chain uses TRBV28 with TRBJ1-3, with no clear D. The CDR3 has 17 residues. The germline V gene encodes CDR1 MDHEN and CDR2 SYDVKM. V lost 5 bases and J 2 bases, leaving 19 bases between the germline ends. Here the CDR3 reads CASSLKGGLGPGNTIYF. CDR3 in DNA: TGTGCCAGCAGTCTAAAGGGCGGGCTTGGGCCTGGAAACACCATATATTTT. The full variable domain, rest sourced from reference TRBV28 and TRBJ1-3, is DVKVTQSSRYLVKRTGEKVFLECVQDMDHENMFWYRQDPGLGLRLIYFSYDVKMKEKGDIPEGYSVSREKKERFSLILESASTNQTSMYLCASSLKGGLGPGNTIYFGEGSWLTVV.

The J gene is TRBJ2-7, the V gene TRBV19, with a weak D call TRBD1 (5 bases). CDR1 is LNHDA, CDR2 SQIVND, per germline (reference sequence). CDR3 length: 13 residues. The V and J ends lost 3 bases and 2 bases respectively, with 8 bases between them. The CDR3 protein is CASSIRQTYEQYF. CDR3 in DNA: TGTGCCAGTAGTATCCGACAGACCTACGAGCAGTACTTC.

As regards this clone: One end of the junction fails to match germline, which may point to a read error. This chain uses TRBV18 with TRBJ2-5, with D possibly being TRBD2 (6 bases). Germline lookup yields CDR1 KGHSH and CDR2 LQKENI. The length of the CDR3 is 11 residues. The chain's CDR3 is CASSLRDLINF. CDR3 in DNA: TGTGCCAGCTCACTCCGGGACTTAATAAACTTC.

V usage is TRBV6-5 and J usage is TRBJ2-7, with 8 bases lining up with TRBD2. J lost 6 bases, V lost 7 bases, and 8 bases had no gene match. The CDR3 sequence is 13 residues long. Germline V gene sequence: CDR1 MNHEY, CDR2 SVGAGI. CDR3 residues: CASTGAGEGEQYF. As DNA, the CDR3 is TGTGCCAGCACGGGAGCGGGAGAGGGCGAGCAGTACTTC.

This clone was seen more than once but under ten times. The rearrangement joins TRBV7-9 to TRBJ1-2; 7 bases align to TRBD1. CDR3 length: 16 residues. Per the germline V gene, CDR1 is SEHNR and CDR2 is FQNEAQ (reference sequence). The J segment lost 3 bases and the V segment lost 5 bases, leaving 12 bases of the junction unmatched. CDR3 amino acids: CASSRGQASVHYGYTF. CDR3 in DNA: TGTGCCAGCAGCCGCGGACAGGCGTCGGTGCACTATGGCTACACCTTC.

The V call is TRBV9, the J call TRBJ2-5; the match to TRBD2 covers 7 bases. In germline, CDR1 is SGDLS, CDR2 YYNGEE. The V and J ends lost 0 bases and 4 bases, in that order; junction bases with no gene match: 6. The CDR3 consists of 15 residues. The chain's CDR3 is CASSVGGGLGETQYF. The CDR3 nucleotides read TGTGCCAGCAGCGTAGGGGGGGGTTTGGGAGAGACCCAGTACTTC. Full variable domain (missing parts from reference TRBV9 and TRBJ2-5): DSGVTQTPKHLITATGQRVTLRCSPRSGDLSVYWYQQSLDQGLQFLIQYYNGEERAKGNILERFSAQQFPDLHSELNLSSLELGDSALYFCASSVGGGLGETQYFGPGTRLLVL.